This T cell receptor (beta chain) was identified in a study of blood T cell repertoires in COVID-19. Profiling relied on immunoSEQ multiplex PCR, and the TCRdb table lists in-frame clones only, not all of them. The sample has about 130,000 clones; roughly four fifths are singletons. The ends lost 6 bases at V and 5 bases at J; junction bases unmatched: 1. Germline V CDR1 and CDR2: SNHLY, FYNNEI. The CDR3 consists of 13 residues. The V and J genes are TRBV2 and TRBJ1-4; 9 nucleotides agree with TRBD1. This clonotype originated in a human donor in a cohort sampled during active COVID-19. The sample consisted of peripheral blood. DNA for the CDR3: TGTGCCAGCAGCGACAGGGGGAATGAAAAACTGTTTTTT. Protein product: CASSDRGNEKLFF. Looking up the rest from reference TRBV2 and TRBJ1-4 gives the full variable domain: EPEVTQTPSHQVTQMGQEVILRCVPISNHLYFYWYRQILGQKVEFLVSFYNNEISEKSEIFDDQFSVERPDGSNFTLKIRSTKLEDSAMYFCASSDRGNEKLFFGSGTQLSVL.